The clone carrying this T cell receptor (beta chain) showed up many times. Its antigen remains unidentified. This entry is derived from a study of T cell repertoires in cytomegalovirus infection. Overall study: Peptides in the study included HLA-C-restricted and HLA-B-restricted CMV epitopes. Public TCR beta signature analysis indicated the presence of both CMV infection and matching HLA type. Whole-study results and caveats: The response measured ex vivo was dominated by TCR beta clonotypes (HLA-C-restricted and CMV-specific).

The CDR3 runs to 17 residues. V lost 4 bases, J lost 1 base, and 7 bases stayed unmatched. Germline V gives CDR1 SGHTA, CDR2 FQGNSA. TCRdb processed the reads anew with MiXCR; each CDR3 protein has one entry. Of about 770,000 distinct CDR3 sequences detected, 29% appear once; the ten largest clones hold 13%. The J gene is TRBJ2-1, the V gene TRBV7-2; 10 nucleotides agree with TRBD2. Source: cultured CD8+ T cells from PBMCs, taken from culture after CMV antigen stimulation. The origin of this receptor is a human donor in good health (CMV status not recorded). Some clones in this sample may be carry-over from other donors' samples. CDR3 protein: CASSSRLAGISYNEQFF. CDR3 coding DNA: TGTGCCAGCAGCTCCAGACTAGCGGGCATATCCTACAATGAGCAGTTCTTC.